The subject of this entry is one TCR beta chain. Antigen unknown. The sample is drawn from a study of vaccination and CD4 T cells after COVID-19. Study details: Cultures acting as controls obtained a CEFX pool, an HIV-1 Nef pool, or no peptide.

An Oncomine TCR Beta short-read assay was used to sequence the DNA from cultured CD4+ T cells. It was cultured CD4+ T cells from which genomic DNA was extracted. TCRdb ran MiXCR on the PCR reads and lists one entry per CDR3 protein. The data show around 9,000 distinct CDR3 sequences, 30% to 40% seen once. Treatment specified: roughly nine-day PBMC culture with coronavirus spike peptide pools or control peptides (ViraFEST assay). During the years 2011-2018, before the COVID-19 pandemic, the unexposed donor's CD4+ T cells were collected. Germline CDR1 reads LNHDA; CDR2 reads SQIVND (reference sequence). The CDR3 sequence is 15 residues long. V was pared by 7 bases and J by 3 bases, with 16 bases between.

The chain carries TRBV19 and TRBJ1-5; D perhaps matches TRBD1 (5 bases). The TCR originated in a human donor in good health. The sequencing input was CD4+ T cells from blood, cultured in vitro. The CDR3 spells CASIGQGVINQPQHF. The CDR3, as DNA: TGTGCCAGTATCGGGCAGGGAGTGATCAATCAGCCCCAGCATTTT.